These T cell receptor beta chains were read from a single sample in a study of T cells in Graves' hyperthyroidism and ophthalmopathy. TCRdb reprocessed the multiplex PCR reads via MiXCR and lists one record per CDR3 protein. The data contain 300,000 to 450,000 distinct CDR3 sequences, approximately 14% of them seen just once; the ten biggest clones take up 15% to 20%. The sample consisted of blood. The receptors originated from a woman in her twenties or thirties with Graves' ophthalmopathy. The CDR3 runs from the conserved cysteine through the conserved F or W. The D gene is left open where the match is weak. Only some rows state a clone size, as once, few, many or a class for expanded clones.

abundance	v_gene	j_gene	d_gene	CDR3nt	CDR3aa
many	TRBV7-2	TRBJ2-3	.	TGTGCCAGCAGCTCTGAAGATACGCAGTATTTT	CASSSEDTQYF
few	TRBV4-1	TRBJ2-3	.	TGCGCCAGCAGCTTGGCGAGTCACAGCACAGATACGCAGTATTTT	CASSLASHSTDTQYF
.	TRBV30	TRBJ2-7	TRBD2	TGTGCCTGGAGTGATGGCGGGGGGGCCTCCTACGAGCAGTACTTC	CAWSDGGGASYEQYF
few	TRBV19	TRBJ2-7	TRBD1	TGTGCCAGCGGGACAGGGGACCCCTACGAGCAGTACTTC	CASGTGDPYEQYF
many	TRBV13	TRBJ1-2	.	TGTGCCAGCAGCTTAATAGCAGGGAACTATGGCTACACCTTC	CASSLIAGNYGYTF
few	TRBV29-1	TRBJ1-1	.	TGCAGCGGCCGGGACCTTCTGGACACTGAAGCTTTCTTT	CSGRDLLDTEAFF
.	TRBV9	TRBJ2-7	TRBD1	TGTGCCAGCAGCGTCGACGCCGGGACAGGGGTCTCAGGCGAGCAGTACTTC	CASSVDAGTGVSGEQYF
many	TRBV20-1	TRBJ1-5	.	TGCAGTGCTAGTCGGTTTGGCAGAATAAGCAATCAGCCCCAGCATTTT	CSASRFGRISNQPQHF
many	TRBV7-2	TRBJ1-5	.	TGTGCCACAGGGAACGCGGGCAATCAGCCCCAGCATTTT	CATGNAGNQPQHF
many	TRBV24-1	TRBJ2-2	.	TGTGCCACCAGTGATCACATCAGCCAGGGCACCGGGGAGCTGTTTTTT	CATSDHISQGTGELFF
.	TRBV28	TRBJ1-5	.	TGTGCCAGCAGGCAGACAGGTGTGCGCAATCAGCCCCAGCATTTT	CASRQTGVRNQPQHF
few	TRBV2	TRBJ2-1	.	TGTGCCAGCAACCTAGGGACACTCCCCTACAGTGAGCAGTTCTTC	CASNLGTLPYSEQFF
.	TRBV27	TRBJ2-3	.	TGTGCCAGCAGGGGGGGGGCTGTGGGCACAGATACGCAGTATTTT	CASRGGAVGTDTQYF
many	TRBV2	TRBJ2-7	.	TGTGCCAGCAGTCAACTAGGGCTGTACTTC	CASSQLGLYF
many	TRBV6-1	TRBJ2-5	.	TGTGCCAGCAGTGATATGTTGGAGACCCAGTACTTC	CASSDMLETQYF
many	TRBV3-1	TRBJ1-2	.	TGTGCCAGCAGCCAACCGGGGGGAGGCTACACCTTC	CASSQPGGGYTF
many	TRBV28	TRBJ2-3	TRBD1	TGTGCCAGCAGCAAAGACAGGGGGCGGGTGATAGATACGCAGTATTTT	CASSKDRGRVIDTQYF
many	TRBV28	TRBJ1-5	.	TGTGCCAGCAGTTTATACGTGGAGGGGCAGCCCCAGCATTTT	CASSLYVEGQPQHF
many	TRBV12-3/TRBV12-4	TRBJ2-1	.	TGTGCCAGCAGTTTGGGGATGGATGAGCAGTTCTTC	CASSLGMDEQFF
few	TRBV7-2	TRBJ2-7	TRBD2	TGTGCCAGCAGCTTAGAAACTAGCGGGGGGGGGGAGCAGTACTTC	CASSLETSGGGEQYF
many	TRBV29-1	TRBJ2-7	.	TGCAGCGTTGACAGGAACTACGAGCAGTACTTC	CSVDRNYEQYF
many	TRBV7-9	TRBJ1-1	.	TGTGCCAGCAGCGCACAATCTAACAGGGCTGAAGCTTTCTTT	CASSAQSNRAEAFF
many	TRBV28	TRBJ1-2	TRBD1	TGTGCCAGCCTCAGGGGGCATCATGGCTACACCTTC	CASLRGHHGYTF
few	TRBV6-1	TRBJ2-1	TRBD1	TGTGCCAGCAGCCCGAGACAGGGGCCTTACAATGAGCAGTTCTTC	CASSPRQGPYNEQFF
few	TRBV24-1	TRBJ2-7	.	TGTGCCACCAGTGATCCAGTGACCTACGAGCAGTACTTC	CATSDPVTYEQYF
few	TRBV27	TRBJ2-1	TRBD2	TGTGCCAGCATAAGCGGGGATTACAATGAGCAGTTCTTC	CASISGDYNEQFF
.	TRBV20-1	TRBJ2-5	.	TGCAGCGCGGACAGTGGGCCCCAAGAGACCCAGTACTTC	CSADSGPQETQYF
many	TRBV29-1	TRBJ2-1	TRBD2	TGCAGCGTCGTTCCGGGACTAGCGGACCTCTACAATGAGCAGTTCTTC	CSVVPGLADLYNEQFF
many	TRBV20-1	TRBJ2-3	TRBD2	TGCAGTGCTTATCCGGGACTGCCGGGGGGAGATACGCAGTATTTT	CSAYPGLPGGDTQYF
many	TRBV3-1	TRBJ2-7	.	TGTGCCAGCAGCCCGGGGGCAGGGAAGTACGAGCAGTACTTC	CASSPGAGKYEQYF
many	TRBV28	TRBJ2-1	TRBD1	TGTGCCAGCAGTACACCGGGACAGGGAACCTACAATGAGCAGTTCTTC	CASSTPGQGTYNEQFF
.	TRBV7-2	TRBJ2-3	.	TGTGCCAGCCACTTCGGGGGCCGCACAGATACGCAGTATTTT	CASHFGGRTDTQYF
many	TRBV12-3/TRBV12-4	TRBJ1-6	.	TGTGCCAGCAGCTCTGGGGGGTCTTCACCCCTCCACTTT	CASSSGGSSPLHF
many	TRBV7-2	TRBJ2-7	.	TGTGCCAGCAGCTTAGGGACCGGGACCTCGACCTACGAGCAGTACTTC	CASSLGTGTSTYEQYF
.	TRBV6-2/TRBV6-3	TRBJ2-5	.	TGTGCCAGCCTAAGGGGACAAGAGACCCAGTACTTC	CASLRGQETQYF
many	TRBV6-2/TRBV6-3	TRBJ2-1	.	TGTGCCAGCAGCGAGACTAGTCCTTTCAATGAGCAGTTCTTC	CASSETSPFNEQFF
many	TRBV6-2/TRBV6-3	TRBJ2-7	.	TGTGCCAGCGGGGAATCTGGAGTCTACGAGCAGTACTTC	CASGESGVYEQYF
many	TRBV2	TRBJ1-6	TRBD1	TGTGCCAGCAGTTCGGACAGGGGCTCCTATAATTCACCCCTCCACTTT	CASSSDRGSYNSPLHF
many	TRBV27	TRBJ2-7	TRBD2	TGTGCCAGCAGCAGCCCCACCGGGACTAGCGGCCTCTACGAGCAGTACTTC	CASSSPTGTSGLYEQYF
.	TRBV6-1	TRBJ1-6	TRBD1	TGTGCCAGCAGCAGACAGGGTTATAATTCACCCCTCCACTTT	CASSRQGYNSPLHF
many	TRBV7-7	TRBJ1-4	.	TGTGCTAGCAGCCCAGGAACAGGAGATAATGAAAAACTGTTTTTT	CASSPGTGDNEKLFF
many	TRBV20-1	TRBJ1-5	.	TGCAGTGCTAGCACCGGGGGGGCGAACAATCAGCCCCAGCATTTT	CSASTGGANNQPQHF
many	TRBV7-9	TRBJ2-3	TRBD2	TGTGCCAGCAGCCCGACCGGGACTAGCAGAACAGATACGCAGTATTTT	CASSPTGTSRTDTQYF
many	TRBV5-1	TRBJ1-1	.	TGCGCCAGCAGCGCAAAGGTTGCCACTGAAGCTTTCTTT	CASSAKVATEAFF
many	TRBV20-1	TRBJ2-5	TRBD2	TGCAGTGCTAGCCAGCGGGGGGTCCAAGAGACCCAGTACTTC	CSASQRGVQETQYF
few	TRBV20-1	TRBJ1-2	TRBD1	TGCATCACAGGGGGCTCGGGGCCCTATGGCCACACCTTC	CITGGSGPYGHTF
.	TRBV4-1	TRBJ1-3	.	TGCGCCAGCAGCCAAGAAACAGCAACCTCTGGAAACACCATATATTTT	CASSQETATSGNTIYF
many	TRBV7-9	TRBJ2-7	TRBD1	TGTGCCAGCAGCTTACCCAGTCCGGACAGGGGGCATTCCACCCCCCGCCCCCATTTAGGCGAGCAGTACTTC	CASSLPSPDRGHSTPRPHLGEQYF
.	TRBV6-1	TRBJ2-6	.	TGTGCCAGCAGGACAGGACGTGGGGCCAACGTCCTGACTTTC	CASRTGRGANVLTF
few	TRBV15	TRBJ1-2	TRBD1	TGTGCCACCAGCAGAGATCGGACAGGGAATACCTATGGCTACACCTTC	CATSRDRTGNTYGYTF
few	TRBV28	TRBJ2-5	.	TGTGCCAGCAGACTGCGGGAGACCCAGTACTTC	CASRLRETQYF
.	TRBV7-9	TRBJ2-1	TRBD2	TGTGCCAGCAGCTCCCCGGGAGGGGGGGCCTACAATGAGCAGTTCTTC	CASSSPGGGAYNEQFF
many	TRBV7-9	TRBJ1-2	TRBD1	TGTGCCAGCAGCCTCGGACAGGGGCCCTATGGCTACACCTTC	CASSLGQGPYGYTF
many	TRBV7-3	TRBJ2-2	.	TGTGCCAGCAGCTACCGAACCTCGGAGGAGCGGGCCACCGGGGAGCTGTTTTTT	CASSYRTSEERATGELFF
many	TRBV6-1	TRBJ2-5	TRBD2	TGTGCCAGCAATCCTAGCGGGGGGGTCCAAGAGACCCAGTACTTC	CASNPSGGVQETQYF
.	TRBV2	TRBJ2-3	TRBD1	TGTGCCAGGGCCCCTGCGGGACAGGGCGCAGATACGCAGTATTTT	CARAPAGQGADTQYF
many	TRBV24-1	TRBJ2-5	TRBD2	TGTGCCACCAGTGATGTCGGACTAGCGGGGGGACAAGAGACCCAGTACTTC	CATSDVGLAGGQETQYF